The 10 T cell receptor beta chains presented below share a single source sample, sequenced in a study of metastatic and nonmetastatic thyroid tumors. TCRdb re-clonotyped the PCR reads via MiXCR. The table records 30,000 to 40,000 clones, roughly 18% of them present only once. Nobody among the patients had been given any treatment before thyroid surgery. Sequenced input: blood. Source of these receptors: a female donor with papillary thyroid cancer or a benign thyroid nodule (not recorded which). Some clones in this sample may be carry-over from other donors' samples.

This clone was counted a few times. The V call is TRBV6-5, the J call TRBJ2-7, with 9 bases lining up with TRBD2. The CDR3 is made up of 15 amino acids. The germline CDR1 and CDR2 sequences are MNHEY and SVGAGI. V was clipped by 0 bases and J by 5 bases; unmatched bases: 5. CDR3 protein: CASSYSQREVDEQYF. The CDR3 bases are TGTGCCAGCAGTTACTCCCAGCGGGAGGTGGACGAGCAGTACTTC.

This clone was seen a handful of times. The chain uses TRBV6-1 and TRBJ1-6, with 8 positions matching TRBD1. Germline V gives CDR1 MNHNS, CDR2 SASEGT. The CDR3 spans 13 residues. The CDR3 nucleotides are TGTACCAACAGGGACAGGACTGATTCACCCCTCCACTTT. Its protein product is CTNRDRTDSPLHF.

Ten or more counts support this clone. The same CDR3 can be traced to other DNA sequences in this sample. This rearrangement joins TRBV20-1 to TRBJ2-2; 8 nucleotides align to TRBD1. Germline V gene lookup returns CDR1 DFQATT and CDR2 SNEGSKA (reference sequence). V gave up 3 bases and J gave up 4 bases; unmatched junction bases: 4. The CDR3 is 14 amino acids. The CDR3 loop is CSARRQGITGELFF. CDR3 bases: TGCAGTGCTAGGCGACAGGGGATCACCGGGGAGCTGTTTTTT.

The chain joins TRBV28 to TRBJ1-2; weak D call: TRBD1 (6 bases). CDR3 size: 14 residues. The germline CDR1 and CDR2 sequences are MDHEN and SYDVKM. Between the trimmed V and J ends, which lost 0 bases and 3 bases, there was a span of 8 bases. The CDR3 nucleotides are TGTGCCAGCAGTTTATGTGGGACATACTATGGCTACACCTTC. This gives the protein CASSLCGTYYGYTF.

This clone was recorded many times. The same CDR3 can be traced to other DNA sequences in this sample. The rearrangement links TRBV20-1 to TRBJ2-7; D possibly uses TRBD1 or TRBD2 (5 bases each). This CDR3 spans 15 amino acids. V was pared by 6 bases and J by 4 bases, with 22 bases between. Germline V lookup: CDR1 DFQATT, CDR2 SNEGSKA (reference sequence). The CDR3 loop reads CSAVDSGTPLYEQYF. The CDR3 DNA follows: TGCAGTGCGGTGGATTCCGGGACGCCTCTTTACGAGCAGTACTTC.

Many counts were recorded for this clone. The CDR3 DNA is TGCGCCAGCAGCTCAACAGGTTTTAATGAAAAACTGTTTTTT. Protein product: CASSSTGFNEKLFF. The V call is TRBV5-1, the J call TRBJ1-4, with D possibly matching TRBD1 (5 bases). V lost 3 bases to trimming and J lost 4 bases, with 10 bases between them. Germline-derived CDR1 and CDR2 are SGHRS and YFSETQ. The CDR3 is 14 amino acids.

There are a few counts of this clone. The genes are TRBV5-1 and TRBJ2-3; D uncertain. The CDR3 is made up of 14 amino acids. Germline V gene data show CDR1 as SGHRS and CDR2 as YFSETQ. The V and J ends lost 7 bases and 5 bases respectively, with 17 bases between them. This CDR3 reads CASCSDTGEDTQYF. The CDR3 region has the DNA TGCGCCAGCTGCTCAGACACGGGCGAAGATACGCAGTATTTT.

This clone was seen repeatedly, ten times or more. The chain links TRBV5-1 to TRBJ1-4; D might be TRBD1 (5 bases). This CDR3 is built from 14 residues. The germline V gene has CDR1 SGHRS and CDR2 YFSETQ. Trimming removed 7 bases from V and 1 base from J, with 11 bases in between. The CDR3 is CASRGGITNEKLFF. As DNA, the CDR3 is TGCGCCAGCCGTGGGGGTATAACTAATGAAAAACTGTTTTTT.

Many counts were recorded for this clone. The chain employs TRBV5-1 and TRBJ1-5; D is ambiguous. Trimming shortened V by 4 bases and J by 6 bases, and 11 bases separated the two germline ends. The germline gives CDR1 SGHRS, CDR2 YFSETQ. The CDR3 loop spans 13 amino acids. The chain's CDR3 is CASSPGSGQPQHF. CDR3 nucleotide sequence: TGCGCCAGCAGCCCTGGATCGGGTCAGCCCCAGCATTTT.

In its sample, this clone was seen many times. V is TRBV20-1 and J is TRBJ2-7; no clear D. The V gene lost 0 bases and the J gene lost 1 base, with 7 bases spanning the gap. The CDR3 has 13 amino acids. Germline V gives CDR1 DFQATT, CDR2 SNEGSKA (reference sequence). The CDR3 region has the DNA TGCAGTGCTAGAGATCCCAATTCCTACGAGCAGTACTTC. Translating gives CSARDPNSYEQYF.